These 25 T cell receptor beta chains came from one sample sequenced in a study of shared clonotypes between healthy human individuals. TCRdb's table, derived via immunoSEQ multiplex PCR, lists solely in-frame clones and lacks some. Of roughly 1,800,000 clones in the sample, over 85% were seen once. CD45RO-negative, CCR7-positively selected cells formed the naive CD8 fraction, excluding terminally differentiated effector memory CD45RA+ cells. Sequencing was performed on naive CD8+ T cells sorted from blood. These receptors came from a man younger than 35 in good health.

The chain joins TRBV5-4 to TRBJ2-4, with TRBD1 as a possible D gene (6 bases). The germline V and J ends were trimmed by 4 bases and 3 bases, with 14 bases remaining between them. This CDR3 is built from 15 residues. Germline CDR1 and CDR2: SGHNT and YYREEE (reference sequence). The CDR3 DNA reads TGTGCCAGCAGCCGTCGGGACAACTACAAAAACATTCAGTACTTC. As protein: CASSRRDNYKNIQYF.

This chain joins TRBV27 and TRBJ1-2; tentative D call: TRBD1 (5 bases). The CDR3 is 13 amino acids. The V end lost 4 bases, the J end lost 4 bases, and 10 bases lay between the germline ends. Germline CDR1 and CDR2: MNHEY and SMNVEV (reference sequence). Here the CDR3 reads CASSSGLGYGYTF. In DNA, the CDR3 is TGTGCCAGCAGTTCAGGGCTTGGCTATGGCTACACCTTC.

The chain carries TRBV2 and TRBJ1-6; the match to TRBD1 covers 8 bases. V lost 10 bases, J lost 7 bases, and 6 bases stayed unmatched. Per the germline V gene, CDR1 is SNHLY and CDR2 is FYNNEI. CDR3 size: 13 residues. The CDR3 here is CAIRTGWNSPLHF. DNA of the CDR3: TGTGCCATCCGGACAGGGTGGAATTCACCCCTCCACTTT.

In the case of this clone: Other nucleotide sequences in the sample specify the same CDR3. This sequence joins TRBV6-5 and TRBJ2-7; D might be TRBD2 (5 bases). CDR1 and CDR2 (germline): MNHEY, SVGAGI. This CDR3 has 13 amino acids. Trimming shortened V by 3 bases and J by 3 bases, and 9 bases separated the two germline ends. This chain's CDR3 is CASSYLEGYEQYF. The CDR3 DNA sequence: TGTGCCAGCAGTTATTTAGAGGGCTACGAGCAGTACTTC.

V usage is TRBV28 and J usage is TRBJ1-2; 8 positions agree with TRBD1. Germline V gives CDR1 MDHEN, CDR2 SYDVKM. The CDR3 is made up of 15 amino acids. Unmatched junction bases numbered 6, after V lost 3 bases and J lost 3 bases. This CDR3 is CASSFRMTGDYGYTF. CDR3 nucleotides: TGTGCCAGCAGTTTCAGAATGACAGGGGACTATGGCTACACCTTC.

The rearrangement joins TRBV28 to TRBJ2-5; 7 bases match TRBD2. Germline V gene sequence: CDR1 MDHEN, CDR2 SYDVKM. The CDR3 length is 15 residues. The J segment lost 5 bases and the V segment lost 5 bases, leaving 11 bases of the junction unmatched. The CDR3 DNA sequence: TGTGCCAGCAGTACCTATCTGACTAGCATGGAGACCCAGTACTTC. As protein: CASSTYLTSMETQYF.

The V call is TRBV4-1, the J call TRBJ2-7; 9 nucleotides match TRBD1. CDR3 length: 17 amino acids. V was clipped by 4 bases and J by 0 bases; unmatched bases: 10. Looked up from germline, CDR1 is MGHRA and CDR2 is YSYEKL. In nucleotides, the CDR3 is TGCGCCAGCAGCCGCTCTGGGGCGGGACAGGGCTCCTACGAGCAGTACTTC. Encoded protein: CASSRSGAGQGSYEQYF.

The genes are TRBV6-1 and TRBJ2-7, with D perhaps TRBD1 or TRBD2 (5 bases each). In germline, CDR1 is MNHNS, CDR2 SASEGT. CDR3 length: 16 amino acids. The V and J ends lost 0 bases and 2 bases respectively, with 14 bases between them. As DNA, the CDR3 is TGTGCCAGCAGTGAAGCGATGGGGGACGGGGCCTACGAGCAGTACTTC. Translation gives CASSEAMGDGAYEQYF.

About this clone itself: This may be a read error, as it is one base from a much larger clone. In the same sample, other DNA sequences code for this CDR3. V and J are TRBV7-9 and TRBJ2-7; D not resolved. The V gene's germline CDR1 is SEHNR and CDR2 FQNEAQ (reference sequence). The ends were cut back, 1 base at V and 3 bases at J, with 4 bases in the middle. This CDR3 spans 12 amino acids. Written as DNA, the CDR3 is TGTGCCAGCAGCTTAGGGTACTACGAGCAGTACTTC. Its translation is CASSLGYYEQYF.

J is TRBJ1-1 and V is TRBV5-1; 9 nucleotides line up with TRBD1. V lost 4 bases and J lost 5; bases outside the gene matches: 6. CDR3 size: 14 residues. Germline CDR1 SGHRS, CDR2 YFSETQ. The CDR3 DNA follows: TGCGCCAGCAGCGTGGGACAGGGAGGGACTGAAGCTTTCTTT. Amino acid sequence: CASSVGQGGTEAFF.

The J gene is TRBJ1-2, the V gene TRBV30; perhaps TRBD1 as D (5 bases). V was shortened by 0 bases and J by 7 bases, with 15 bases between the two germline ends. The CDR3 runs 14 residues. The germline V gene encodes CDR1 GTSNPN and CDR2 SVGIG (reference sequence). Written as DNA, the CDR3 is TGTGCCTGGAGTGTACGAGGGGAAACAGCTGGCTACACCTTC. It specifies CAWSVRGETAGYTF.

V gene TRBV7-9 combines with J gene TRBJ1-4; no clear D. Between the trimmed V and J ends, which lost 3 bases and 6 bases, there was a span of 11 bases. This CDR3 region has 14 residues. The germline gives CDR1 SEHNR, CDR2 FQNEAQ (reference sequence). The CDR3 nucleotides read TGTGCCAGCAGCTTCACAGAGGGTGATGAAAAACTGTTTTTT. Translating it yields CASSFTEGDEKLFF.

CDR3 protein: CASSYDRGPDYEQYF. CDR3 in DNA: TGTGCCAGCAGCTACGACAGGGGGCCGGACTACGAGCAGTACTTC. The rearrangement uses TRBV11-2 and TRBJ2-7; 10 bases are a match to TRBD1. The CDR3 runs to 15 residues. V dropped 4 bases and J dropped 3; count of bases not matched to a gene: 6. Germline V CDR1 and CDR2: SGHAT, FQNNGV.

The chain uses TRBV5-4 and TRBJ2-5; 10 nucleotides match TRBD2. Germline V lookup: CDR1 SGHNT, CDR2 YYREEE (reference sequence). This CDR3 contains 15 residues. Unmatched junction bases numbered 5, after V lost 4 bases and J lost 2 bases. The CDR3 reads CASSIGLAVQETQYF. CDR3 bases: TGTGCCAGCAGCATTGGACTAGCGGTACAAGAGACCCAGTACTTC.

The chain recombines TRBV6-1 with TRBJ1-1; tentative D call: TRBD1 (6 bases). Germline CDR1 reads MNHNS; CDR2 reads SASEGT. The CDR3 consists of 17 residues. V lost 2 bases, J lost 5 bases, and 21 bases lay in between. The DNA of the CDR3 is TGTGCCAGCAGTGAAATTCTACAGGGTCTTAGGGGGACTGAAGCTTTCTTT. It specifies CASSEILQGLRGTEAFF.

This chain joins TRBV6-6 and TRBJ1-2; D gene ambiguous. This CDR3 is 15 amino acids long. Trimming pared 2 bases from V and 3 bases from J, leaving 13 bases between. Germline CDR1 and CDR2: MNHNY and SVGAGI (reference sequence). CDR3 region: CASSYRSVGDYGYTF. CDR3 coding DNA: TGTGCCAGCAGTTACCGGTCAGTCGGGGACTATGGCTACACCTTC.

The V gene is TRBV6-6, the J gene TRBJ1-1; D not certain. Germline CDR1 reads MNHNY; CDR2 reads SVGAGI (reference sequence). The V gene lost 0 bases and the J gene lost 2 bases, with 10 bases spanning the gap. CDR3 length: 15 amino acids. This CDR3 is CASSYSPGTNTEAFF. The CDR3 nucleotides are TGTGCCAGCAGTTACTCCCCGGGAACTAACACTGAAGCTTTCTTT.

J is TRBJ2-2 and V is TRBV11-3; TRBD1 or TRBD2 may be the D gene (6 bases each). CDR3 size: 14 residues. Germline assignment: CDR1 SGHNT and CDR2 YENEEA. The V gene lost 6 bases and the J gene lost 6 bases, with 14 bases spanning the gap. This CDR3 reads CASSLNREAGELFF. The CDR3 bases are TGTGCCAGCAGTCTAAACAGGGAGGCCGGGGAGCTGTTTTTT.

For this clone: Germline and junction disagree at one end, which may indicate a read error. Different DNA sequences within this sample yield the same CDR3. The chain is built from TRBV30 and TRBJ2-7; 13 bases line up with TRBD2. CDR1 and CDR2 from the germline V gene are GTSNPN and SVGIG (reference sequence). The CDR3 is 13 amino acids. This chain's CDR3 is CAWTSGSSYEQYF. CDR3 in DNA: TGTGCTTGGACTAGCGGGAGCTCCTACGAGCAGTACTTC.

The V and J genes are TRBV4-1 and TRBJ2-7, with D uncertain. V shed 1 base and J shed 2 bases, with 12 bases lying between them. Germline assignment: CDR1 MGHRA and CDR2 YSYEKL. The CDR3 length is 15 residues. The CDR3 loop is CASSQVVGLAYEQYF. CDR3 sequence (DNA): TGCGCCAGCAGCCAAGTGGTAGGGCTGGCCTACGAGCAGTACTTC.

The chain carries TRBV19 and TRBJ1-4; no clear D gene. Looked up from germline, CDR1 is LNHDA and CDR2 is SQIVND (reference sequence). The CDR3 totals 17 residues. Between the trimmed V and J ends, which lost 7 bases and 5 bases, there was a span of 23 bases. The CDR3 region has the DNA TGTGCCAGTAAAATCGACCGCGGGTGGACGGGGAATGAAAAACTGTTTTTT. This encodes CASKIDRGWTGNEKLFF.

V usage is TRBV9 and J usage is TRBJ2-1; possibly TRBD1 or TRBD2 for D (5 bases each). The germline gives CDR1 SGDLS, CDR2 YYNGEE. The CDR3 extends over 16 amino acids. V lost 0 bases and J 3 bases, leaving 13 bases between the germline ends. The CDR3 loop reads CASSVGIGTYYNEQFF. DNA for the CDR3: TGTGCCAGCAGCGTAGGTATCGGGACGTACTACAATGAGCAGTTCTTC.

The rearrangement joins TRBV7-8 to TRBJ2-5, with 7 bases aligning to TRBD1. V trimming: 5 bases; J trimming: 2 bases; junction bases outside the gene matches: 11. Germline loops: CDR1 SGHVS, CDR2 FQNEAQ. CDR3 length: 16 amino acids. The CDR3 sequence: CASSPNRGDGQETQYF. CDR3 coding DNA: TGTGCCAGCAGCCCCAACAGGGGAGACGGTCAAGAGACCCAGTACTTC.

The chain has TRBV5-1 and TRBJ2-3; D perhaps matches TRBD1 (7 bases). V was pared by 1 base and J by 3 bases, with 12 bases between. CDR1 SGHRS and CDR2 YFSETQ come from the germline V gene. CDR3 length: 15 amino acids. DNA of the CDR3: TGCGCCAGCAGCTTGTGGCAGGGGGGAACAGATACGCAGTATTTT. Amino acids: CASSLWQGGTDTQYF.

The rearrangement joins TRBV6-5 to TRBJ2-1; 11 nucleotides line up with TRBD2. The CDR3 is 16 residues long. Germline trimming cut 4 bases from V and 2 bases from J; bases unmatched to any gene: 4. Germline assignment: CDR1 MNHEY and CDR2 SVGAGI. The CDR3 here is CASSSSGRLTYNEQFF. The CDR3, as DNA: TGTGCCAGCAGTTCTAGCGGGAGGCTTACCTACAATGAGCAGTTCTTC.